These 10 T cell receptor beta chains were sequenced from one sample in a study of blood T cell repertoires in COVID-19. Profiling relied on immunoSEQ multiplex PCR, and the TCRdb table lists in-frame clones only, not all of them. The sample lists about 400,000 clones, approximately 89% occurring once. The sequenced sample consisted of PBMCs or T cells enriched from blood (not recorded which). These receptors were collected from a woman under 40 who had recovered from COVID-19.

There are a few counts of this clone. The J gene is TRBJ2-3, the V gene TRBV5-1; 7 nucleotides align to TRBD2. V lost 2 bases to trimming and J lost 0 bases; unmatched junction nucleotides: 6. The CDR3 runs 16 residues. Per germline, CDR1 SGHRS and CDR2 YFSETQ. This CDR3 is CASSFEAGLSTDTQYF. In DNA form, the CDR3 reads TGCGCCAGCAGCTTCGAAGCGGGGCTTAGCACAGATACGCAGTATTTT.

This chain joins TRBV5-1 and TRBJ2-1; weak D call: TRBD2 (5 bases). Trimming pared 7 bases from V and 10 bases from J, leaving 15 bases between. This CDR3 comprises 12 residues. The germline gives CDR1 SGHRS, CDR2 YFSETQ. The CDR3 spells CASSGSLREQFF. The CDR3 coding sequence is TGCGCCAGCTCGGGAAGCCTGAGAGAGCAGTTCTTC.

CDR3 loop: CASRTGDYEQYF. For the CDR3, the DNA is TGTGCCAGCAGAACAGGGGATTACGAGCAGTACTTC. V usage is TRBV6-5 and J usage is TRBJ2-7; 7 positions match TRBD1. CDR1 MNHEY and CDR2 SVGAGI come from the germline V gene. There are 12 residues in the CDR3. With 6 bases clipped from V and 4 bases from J, the junction kept 3 bases outside the gene matches.

The J gene is TRBJ2-2, the V gene TRBV3-1 (or the pseudogene TRBV3-2); 15 bases fit TRBD2. J was trimmed by 5 bases and V by 6 bases; bases with no gene match: 4. Germline V gene data show CDR1 as LGHDT and CDR2 as YNNKEL (reference sequence). This CDR3 region has 16 residues. The CDR3 reads CASRGLAGGRTGELFF. CDR3 coding DNA: TGTGCCAGCAGAGGACTAGCGGGGGGGCGTACCGGGGAGCTGTTTTTT.

The CDR3 region is CASRDRTSGISDTQYF. The CDR3 nucleotides are TGCGCCAGCAGAGACAGGACTAGCGGGATCTCAGATACGCAGTATTTT. This sequence joins TRBV5-1 and TRBJ2-3; 12 bases fit TRBD2. Germline V gene data show CDR1 as SGHRS and CDR2 as YFSETQ. The J segment lost 4 bases and the V segment lost 5 bases, leaving 8 bases of the junction unmatched. The CDR3 contains 16 residues.

The chain carries TRBV7-9 and TRBJ2-1, with 10 bases aligning to TRBD2. CDR1 is SEHNR and CDR2 is FQNEAQ in the germline V gene (reference sequence). The CDR3 covers 16 residues. V was pared by 0 bases and J by 3 bases, with 2 bases of the junction left unmatched. CDR3 sequence reads: CASSLASGGNYNEQFF. The CDR3 nucleotides read TGTGCCAGCAGCTTAGCTAGCGGGGGGAACTACAATGAGCAGTTCTTC.

CDR3 bases: TGTGCCAGCAGCTTAGCGGGGGGGGCCTACAATGAGCAGTTCTTC. Its translation: CASSLAGGAYNEQFF. V usage is TRBV13 and J usage is TRBJ2-1; 8 positions match TRBD2. V shed 1 base and J 2 bases; nucleotides not matched to a gene: 1. CDR1 is PRHDT, CDR2 FYEKMQ, per germline (reference sequence). This CDR3 comprises 15 residues.

The V gene is TRBV28, the J gene TRBJ1-4; D unclear. Per germline, CDR1 MDHEN and CDR2 SYDVKM. V gave up 5 bases and J gave up 7 bases, with 17 bases separating them. This CDR3 is built from 15 residues. The CDR3 is CASSLPGEGGEKLFF. The CDR3 DNA reads TGTGCCAGCAGTCTCCCCGGGGAGGGAGGTGAAAAACTGTTTTTT.

CDR3 residues: CASSGTGAYNEQFF. CDR3 nucleotides: TGTGCCAGCTCTGGGACAGGGGCCTACAATGAGCAGTTCTTC. The chain uses TRBV6-6 and TRBJ2-1; TRBD1 agrees at 10 bases. The CDR3 has 14 residues. V gave up 8 bases and J gave up 2 bases; unmatched junction bases: 3. Germline V gene lookup returns CDR1 MNHNY and CDR2 SVGAGI (reference sequence).

V gene TRBV27 combines with J gene TRBJ1-1, with D tentatively TRBD1 (6 bases). This CDR3 contains 17 residues. The germline V gene has CDR1 MNHEY and CDR2 SMNVEV (reference sequence). V was shortened by 5 bases and J by 0 bases, with 19 bases between the two germline ends. CDR3 nucleotide sequence: TGTGCCAGCAGTCCACTAACTTGGGGGCATGTGAACACTGAAGCTTTCTTT. Protein product: CASSPLTWGHVNTEAFF.